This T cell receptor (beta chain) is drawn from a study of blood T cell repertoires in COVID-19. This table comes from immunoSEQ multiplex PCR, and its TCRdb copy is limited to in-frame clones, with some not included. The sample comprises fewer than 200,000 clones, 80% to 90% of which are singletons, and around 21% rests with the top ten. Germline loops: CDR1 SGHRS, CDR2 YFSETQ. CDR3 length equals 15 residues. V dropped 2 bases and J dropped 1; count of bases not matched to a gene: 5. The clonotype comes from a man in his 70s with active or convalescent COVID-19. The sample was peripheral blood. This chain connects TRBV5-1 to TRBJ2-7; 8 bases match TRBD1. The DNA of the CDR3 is TGCGCCAGCAGCTTCTGGACAGGGAAATCCTACGAGCAGTACTTC. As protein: CASSFWTGKSYEQYF.